These T cell receptor beta chains were read from a single sample in a study of preoperative IRX-2 immunotherapy in early breast cancer. Data came from immunoSEQ multiplex PCR; TCRdb stores just in-frame clones and leaves some out. The sample carries 20,000 to 30,000 clones, approximately 80% recorded once. The sequencing used lymph node tissue, collected after IRX-2 immunotherapy. The receptors shown here come from a human donor with breast cancer. Each CDR3 is given with its conserved first and last residue. A D gene is named only where the DNA matches it firmly. Not every row has a clone size; where given, it reads once, few, many or a size class.

j_call v_call clone_size d_call cdr3_aa
TRBJ1-5 TRBV29-1 NA NA CSVVLGNNQPQHF
TRBJ1-5 TRBV6-8 NA TRBD1 CASSGDRVWRQPQHF
TRBJ1-1 TRBV10-1 NA NA CASSESRGTEAFF
TRBJ1-3 TRBV19 NA NA CASSVSGGNTIYF
TRBJ2-5 TRBV30 NA NA CAWSVTGETQYF
TRBJ2-2 TRBV19 few NA CASRAGAVGELFF
TRBJ2-3 TRBV30 NA NA CAWSRGHSDTQYF
TRBJ2-1 TRBV7-4 few NA CASSAQGNNEQFF
TRBJ1-1 TRBV6-7 NA TRBD1 CASSEMSGQGKPEAFF
TRBJ2-3 TRBV18 NA NA CASSPPLGAGGTDTQYF
TRBJ1-3 TRBV19 NA TRBD1 CASSLTGTGNTIYF
TRBJ1-4 TRBV5-1 NA NA CASSPSTTNEKLFF
TRBJ1-2 TRBV29-1 NA NA CSARDTNYGYTF
TRBJ2-2 TRBV23-1 NA NA CASSPTATGELFF
TRBJ1-6 TRBV5-1 NA NA CASSLAGPNYSPLHF
TRBJ2-1 TRBV6-8 NA NA CASSPRGSYNEQFF
TRBJ2-2 TRBV6-8 once NA CASRPEGGELFF
TRBJ2-3 TRBV15 NA NA CATSRGGATDTQYF
TRBJ1-5 TRBV6-8 few TRBD1 CASRQGDQPQHF
TRBJ1-3 TRBV7-7 NA NA CASSLAYGTGNTIYF
TRBJ2-1 TRBV19 NA NA CASSIDYPPSSYNEQFF
TRBJ1-3 TRBV4-1 NA NA CASSQEGQGGNTIYF
TRBJ1-1 TRBV28 few NA CASSFLRAEAFF
TRBJ1-3 TRBV12-5 NA NA CASTWRVTGNTIYF
TRBJ1-2 TRBV10-3 NA TRBD1 CATKAGTGTNYGYTF
TRBJ2-6 TRBV23-1 NA TRBD1 CASTDRVDGANVLTF
TRBJ1-6 TRBV30 NA NA CAWSIPFGAPLHF
TRBJ2-2 TRBV18 NA TRBD2 CASSQLAGGTQNTGELFF
TRBJ1-2 TRBV11-3 NA NA CASSLGQGGYYGYTF
TRBJ1-1 TRBV6-8 NA TRBD1 CASRPDREGTEAFF
TRBJ1-5 TRBV6-8 few NA CASTRYRDSNQPQHF
TRBJ1-2 TRBV5-1 NA NA CASSKDIPTTNYGYTF
TRBJ2-2 TRBV4-1 NA TRBD1 CASSQTGQGNTGELFF
TRBJ2-5 TRBV6-8 NA TRBD1 CASSRGQDEETQYF
TRBJ1-3 TRBV15 NA TRBD1 CATSLTGESGNTIYF
TRBJ1-1 TRBV18 NA NA CASSVGVQTEAFF
TRBJ2-3 TRBV10-1 NA NA CASSGNIAVDTQYF
TRBJ1-1 TRBV18 NA NA CASSFSDRLTEAFF
TRBJ1-1 TRBV19 NA NA CASSINRASGQGEAFF
TRBJ1-1 TRBV18 NA NA CASSPDRSETEAFF
TRBJ1-1 TRBV6-8 NA NA CASSWYPGGDTEAFF
TRBJ1-1 TRBV18 NA NA CASSPRRGTNTEAFF
TRBJ2-1 TRBV4-3 NA NA CASSQTGLSYNEQFF
TRBJ1-1 TRBV14 NA NA CASSQDSDTEAFF
TRBJ2-1 TRBV11-3 NA TRBD2 CASSLTAGGSRDEQFF
TRBJ1-1 TRBV18 few NA CASSPGTSTEAFF
TRBJ1-1 TRBV6-8 NA TRBD1 CASTRQGARTEAFF
TRBJ2-2 TRBV19 NA NA CASSTTPGNTGELFF
TRBJ2-5 TRBV29-1 NA TRBD2 CSVGPGGQETQYF
TRBJ1-3 TRBV6-8 NA NA CASSNLRQFSGNTIYF
TRBJ1-6 TRBV6-8 NA NA CASSVADSPLHF
TRBJ2-7 TRBV12-5 once TRBD2 CASTSQGRAGDEQYF
TRBJ1-3 TRBV6-8 NA NA CASSYSSGVGNTIYF
TRBJ2-5 TRBV19 NA NA CASSMVRGQETQYF
TRBJ1-1 TRBV6-1 few TRBD1 CASSEGGTGNTEAFF